This T cell receptor beta chain originates from a study of OX40 agonist ivuxolimab in advanced cancers. Study in general: Subjects had a mean age of around 60 years, with a range of 23 to 79; approximately 83% were male.

Clones were read by immunoSEQ multiplex PCR, and TCRdb kept only the in-frame ones, dropping some. Of some 69,000 clones detected, 70% to 90% appear once; the ten largest clones hold approximately 2.8%. Germline V gene lookup returns CDR1 KGHSH and CDR2 LQKENI. Trimming stripped 2 bases from V and 9 bases from J, with 11 bases between. This CDR3 comprises 13 residues. Overall study results and limits: At 0.1-3.0 mg/kg, partial responders had clonal expansion among the lowest observed. Expanded clones tended on average to be more numerous among CD8+ T cells than CD4+.

On this clone itself: Its specificity is not known.

Sequenced material: CD4+ or CD8+ T cells sorted from blood, taken in a trial of the OX40 agonist ivuxolimab. The V and J genes are TRBV18 and TRBJ2-1, with D perhaps matching TRBD1 or TRBD2 (6 bases each). The clonotype was recovered from an adult with an advanced solid tumor such as melanoma, head and neck, liver or kidney cancer. The CDR3 protein is CASSPKGGTEQFF. CDR3 DNA: TGTGCCAGCTCACCAAAAGGGGGGACTGAGCAGTTCTTC. Filled out from reference TRBV18 and TRBJ2-1, the complete variable domain reads NAGVMQNPRHLVRRRGQEARLRCSPMKGHSHVYWYRQLPEEGLKFMVYLQKENIIDESGMPKERFSAEFPKEGPSILRIQQVVRGDSAAYFCASSPKGGTEQFFGPGTRLTVL.